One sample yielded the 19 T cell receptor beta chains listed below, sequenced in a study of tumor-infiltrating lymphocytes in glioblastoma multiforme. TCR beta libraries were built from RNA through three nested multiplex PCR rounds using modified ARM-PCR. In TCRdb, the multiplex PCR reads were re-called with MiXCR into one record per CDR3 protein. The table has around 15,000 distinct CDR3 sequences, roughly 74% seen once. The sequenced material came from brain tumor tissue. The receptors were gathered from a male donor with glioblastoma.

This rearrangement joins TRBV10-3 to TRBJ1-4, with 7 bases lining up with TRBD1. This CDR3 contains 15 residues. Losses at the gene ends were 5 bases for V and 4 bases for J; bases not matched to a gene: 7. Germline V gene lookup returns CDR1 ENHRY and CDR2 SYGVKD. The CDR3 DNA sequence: TGTGCCATCAGTAGATCGACAGGGCTTAATGAAAAACTGTTTTTT. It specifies CAISRSTGLNEKLFF.

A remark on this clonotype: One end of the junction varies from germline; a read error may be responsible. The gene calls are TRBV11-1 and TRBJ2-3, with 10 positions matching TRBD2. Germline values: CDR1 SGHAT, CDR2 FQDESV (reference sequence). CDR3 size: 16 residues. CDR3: CASNLRLAGSTYTQYF. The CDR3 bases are TGTGCCAGCAACTTAAGACTAGCGGGTAGCACATATACGCAGTATTTT.

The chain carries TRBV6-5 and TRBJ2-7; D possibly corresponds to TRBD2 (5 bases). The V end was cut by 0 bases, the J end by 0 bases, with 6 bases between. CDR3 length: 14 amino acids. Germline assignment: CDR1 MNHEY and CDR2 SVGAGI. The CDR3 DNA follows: TGTGCCAGCAGTTACTCAGGGAGCTCCTACGAGCAGTACTTC. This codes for CASSYSGSSYEQYF.

CDR3 loop: CASSLNPPSGPYNEQFF. Here the CDR3 DNA reads TGTGCCAGCAGCCTTAACCCCCCTAGCGGGCCTTACAATGAGCAGTTCTTC. The V and J genes are TRBV7-9 and TRBJ2-1; 8 bases line up with TRBD2. CDR1 is SEHNR, CDR2 FQNEAQ, per germline (reference sequence). J lost 4 bases, V lost 5 bases, and 13 bases had no gene match. The CDR3 contains 17 residues.

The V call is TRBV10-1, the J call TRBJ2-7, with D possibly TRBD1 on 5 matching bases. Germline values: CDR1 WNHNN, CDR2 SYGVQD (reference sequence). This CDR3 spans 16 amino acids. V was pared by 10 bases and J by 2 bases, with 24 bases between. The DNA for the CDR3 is TGCGCCATCAAGATAAAGGACGATATCAGGGCCTACGAGCAGTACTTC. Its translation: CAIKIKDDIRAYEQYF.

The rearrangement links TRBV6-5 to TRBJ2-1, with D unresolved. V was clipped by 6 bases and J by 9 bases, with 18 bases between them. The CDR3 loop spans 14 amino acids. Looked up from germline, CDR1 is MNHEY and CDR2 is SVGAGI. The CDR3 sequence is CASRVVTSNSEQFF. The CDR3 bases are TGTGCCAGCAGGGTCGTGACCAGTAACAGTGAGCAGTTCTTC.

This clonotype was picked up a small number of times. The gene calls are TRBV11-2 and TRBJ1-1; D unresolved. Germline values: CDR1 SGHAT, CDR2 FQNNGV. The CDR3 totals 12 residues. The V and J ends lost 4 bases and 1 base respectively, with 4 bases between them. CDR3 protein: CASSSGNTEAFF. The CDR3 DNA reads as TGTGCCAGCAGCTCCGGGAACACTGAAGCTTTCTTT.

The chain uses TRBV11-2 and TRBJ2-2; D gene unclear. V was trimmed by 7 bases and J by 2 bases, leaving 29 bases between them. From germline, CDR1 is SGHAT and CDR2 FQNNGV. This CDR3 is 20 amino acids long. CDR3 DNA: TGTGCCAGCACCCCCTCACCCGGCCAAGGGCTAGTGGTAAACACCGGGGAGCTGTTTTTT. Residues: CASTPSPGQGLVVNTGELFF.

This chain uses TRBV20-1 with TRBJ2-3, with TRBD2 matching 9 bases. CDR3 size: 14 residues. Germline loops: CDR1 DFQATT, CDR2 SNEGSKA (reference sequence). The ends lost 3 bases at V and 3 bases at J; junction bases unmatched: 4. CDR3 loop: CSARVSGSTDTQYF. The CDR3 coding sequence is TGCAGTGCTAGGGTTAGCGGGAGTACAGATACGCAGTATTTT.

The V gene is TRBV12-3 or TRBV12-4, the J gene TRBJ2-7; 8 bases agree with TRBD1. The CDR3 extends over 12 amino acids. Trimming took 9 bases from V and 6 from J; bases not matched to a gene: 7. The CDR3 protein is CASRFGQGEQYF. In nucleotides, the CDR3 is TGTGCCAGTAGATTTGGACAGGGCGAGCAGTACTTC.

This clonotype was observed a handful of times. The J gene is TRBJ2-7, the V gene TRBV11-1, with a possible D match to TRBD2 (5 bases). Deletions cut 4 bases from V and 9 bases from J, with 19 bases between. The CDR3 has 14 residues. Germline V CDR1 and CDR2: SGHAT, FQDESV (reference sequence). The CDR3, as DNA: TGTGCCAGCAGCTCGGCGACCCACTCAAGCGGGCAGTACTTC. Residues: CASSSATHSSGQYF.

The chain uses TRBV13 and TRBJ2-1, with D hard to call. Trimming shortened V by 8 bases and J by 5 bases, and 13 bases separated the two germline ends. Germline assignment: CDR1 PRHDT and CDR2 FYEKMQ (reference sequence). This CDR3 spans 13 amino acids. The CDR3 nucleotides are TGTGCCAGCTCTGATGAGATTAACAATGAGCAGTTCTTC. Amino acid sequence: CASSDEINNEQFF.

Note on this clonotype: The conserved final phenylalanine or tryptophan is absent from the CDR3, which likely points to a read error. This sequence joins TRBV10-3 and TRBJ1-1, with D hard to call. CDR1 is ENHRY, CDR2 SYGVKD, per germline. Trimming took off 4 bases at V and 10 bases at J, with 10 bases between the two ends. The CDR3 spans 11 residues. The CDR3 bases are TGTGCCATCAGTGTTGGTCAGAGAGCTTTCATT. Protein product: CAISVGQRAFI.

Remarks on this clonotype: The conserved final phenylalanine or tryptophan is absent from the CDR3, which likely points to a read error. CDR3 in amino acids: CASSLTRLDRGYEQYR. The CDR3 DNA reads as TGTGCCAGCAGCTTAACGCGTCTGGACAGAGGGTACGAGCAGTACCGC. The chain has TRBV11-1 and TRBJ2-7, with D maybe TRBD1 (6 bases). The CDR3 covers 16 residues. Germline-derived CDR1 and CDR2 are SGHAT and FQDESV (reference sequence). V gave up 2 bases and J gave up 4 bases, with 18 bases separating them.

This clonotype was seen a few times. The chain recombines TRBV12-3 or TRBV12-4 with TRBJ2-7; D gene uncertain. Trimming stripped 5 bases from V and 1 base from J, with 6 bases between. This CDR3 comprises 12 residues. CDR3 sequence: CASSPTSYEQYF. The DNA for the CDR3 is TGTGCCAGCAGTCCGACATCCTACGAGCAGTACTTC.

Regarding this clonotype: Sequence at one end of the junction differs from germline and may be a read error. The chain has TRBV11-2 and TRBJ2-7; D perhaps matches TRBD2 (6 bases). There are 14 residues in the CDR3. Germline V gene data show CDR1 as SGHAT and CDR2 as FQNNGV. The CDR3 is CVSSLGSSVYEKYF. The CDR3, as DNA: TGTGTCAGCAGCTTAGGCTCTAGCGTCTACGAGAAGTACTTC.

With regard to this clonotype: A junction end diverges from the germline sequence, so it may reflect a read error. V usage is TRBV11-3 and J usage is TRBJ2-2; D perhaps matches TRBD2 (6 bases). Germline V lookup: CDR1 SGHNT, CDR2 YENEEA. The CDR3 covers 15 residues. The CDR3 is CASSPSSGSTGELFF. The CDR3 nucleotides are TGTGCCAGCAGCCCCAGTTCCGGGAGTACCGGGGAGTTGTTTTTT.

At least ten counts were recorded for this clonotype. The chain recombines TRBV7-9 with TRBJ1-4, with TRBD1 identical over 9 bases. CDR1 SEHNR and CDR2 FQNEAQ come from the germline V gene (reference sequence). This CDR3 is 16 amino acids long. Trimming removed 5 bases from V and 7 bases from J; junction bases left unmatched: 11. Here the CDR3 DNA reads TGTGCCAGCAGCCAGTCATGGGGGACAGGGAGTGAAAAACTGTTTTTT. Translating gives CASSQSWGTGSEKLFF.

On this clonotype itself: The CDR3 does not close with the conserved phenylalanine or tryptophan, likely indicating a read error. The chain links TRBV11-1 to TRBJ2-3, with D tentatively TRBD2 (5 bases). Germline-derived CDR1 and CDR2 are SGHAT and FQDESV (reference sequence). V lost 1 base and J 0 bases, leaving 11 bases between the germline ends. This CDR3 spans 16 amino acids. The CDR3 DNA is TGTGCCAGCAGCTTAGGACTATCTGGGAGCACAGATACGCAGTATCTT. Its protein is CASSLGLSGSTDTQYL.